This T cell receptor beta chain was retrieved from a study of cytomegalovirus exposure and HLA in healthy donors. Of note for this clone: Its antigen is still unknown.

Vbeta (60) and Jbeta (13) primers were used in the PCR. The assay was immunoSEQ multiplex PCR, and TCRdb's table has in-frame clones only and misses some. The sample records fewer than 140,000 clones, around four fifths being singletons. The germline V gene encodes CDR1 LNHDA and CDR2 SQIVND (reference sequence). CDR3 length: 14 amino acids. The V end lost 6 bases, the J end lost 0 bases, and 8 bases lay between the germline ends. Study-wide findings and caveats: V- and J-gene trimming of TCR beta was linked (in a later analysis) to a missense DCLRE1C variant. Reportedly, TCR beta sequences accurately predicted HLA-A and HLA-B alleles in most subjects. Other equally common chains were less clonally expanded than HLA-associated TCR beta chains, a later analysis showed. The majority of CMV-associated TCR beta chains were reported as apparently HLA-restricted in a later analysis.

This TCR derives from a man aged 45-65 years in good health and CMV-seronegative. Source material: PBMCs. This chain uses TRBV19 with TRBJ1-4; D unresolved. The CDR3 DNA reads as TGTGCCAGTAGGCCCGAGGCAACTAATGAAAAACTGTTTTTT. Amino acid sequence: CASRPEATNEKLFF.